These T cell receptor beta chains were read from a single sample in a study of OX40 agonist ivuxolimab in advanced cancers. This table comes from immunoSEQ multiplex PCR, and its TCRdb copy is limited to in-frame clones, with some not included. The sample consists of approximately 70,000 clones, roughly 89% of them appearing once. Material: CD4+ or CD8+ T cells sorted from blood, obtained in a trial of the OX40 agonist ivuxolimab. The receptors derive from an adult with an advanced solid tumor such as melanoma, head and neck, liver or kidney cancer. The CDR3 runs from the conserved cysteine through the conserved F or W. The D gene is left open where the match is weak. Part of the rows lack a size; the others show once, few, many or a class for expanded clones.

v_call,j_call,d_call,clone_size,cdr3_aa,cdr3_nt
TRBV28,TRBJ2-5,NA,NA,CASSYSQVQETQYF,TGTGCCAGCAGTTACTCCCAGGTCCAAGAGACCCAGTACTTC
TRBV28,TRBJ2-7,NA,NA,CASRPPGPTYEQYF,TGTGCCAGCAGACCACCAGGGCCAACCTACGAGCAGTACTTC
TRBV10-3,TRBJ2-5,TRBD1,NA,CATRDREQETQYF,TGTGCCACCCGGGACAGGGAACAAGAGACCCAGTACTTC
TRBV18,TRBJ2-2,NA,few,CASSPPYGRDTGELFF,TGTGCCAGCTCACCGCCTTACGGCAGGGACACCGGGGAGCTGTTTTTT
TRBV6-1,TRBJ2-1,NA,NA,CASILDRFYNEQFF,NA
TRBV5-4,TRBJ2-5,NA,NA,CASSSQGGETQYF,TGTGCCAGCAGCTCACAGGGAGGGGAGACCCAGTACTTC
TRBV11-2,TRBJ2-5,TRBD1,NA,CASSFDRGYGETQYF,TGTGCCAGCAGCTTCGACAGGGGATACGGGGAGACCCAGTACTTC
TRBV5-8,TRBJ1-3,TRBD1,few,CASSTGQVSGNTIYF,TGTGCCAGCAGCACTGGACAGGTCTCTGGAAACACCATATATTTT
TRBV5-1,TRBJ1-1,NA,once,CASSLGRGKAFF,TGTGCCAGCAGCTTGGGCAGAGGCAAAGCTTTCTTT
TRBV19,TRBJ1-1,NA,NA,CASIPPRGRDTEAFF,TGTGCCAGTATTCCACCTAGAGGCCGGGACACTGAAGCTTTCTTT
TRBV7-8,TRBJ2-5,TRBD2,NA,CASSLRGLAVQGTQYF,TGTGCCAGCAGCTTGAGGGGACTAGCGGTACAAGGGACCCAGTACTTC
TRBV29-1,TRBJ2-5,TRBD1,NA,CSVPGGGSSETQYF,TGCAGCGTCCCAGGGGGCGGGTCGTCGGAGACCCAGTACTTC
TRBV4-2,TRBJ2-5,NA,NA,CASSQSRFGGGPSIPETQYF,TGTGCCAGCAGCCAGTCGAGGTTTGGAGGGGGCCCCAGTATCCCAGAGACCCAGTACTTC
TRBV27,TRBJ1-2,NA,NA,CASSRQTGSRGGMLYTF,TGTGCCAGCAGTCGTCAAACAGGGTCCCGGGGGGGTATGCTCTACACCTTC
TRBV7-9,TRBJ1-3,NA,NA,CASSIGNTIYF,TGTGCCAGCAGCATTGGAAACACCATATATTTT
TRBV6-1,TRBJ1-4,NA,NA,CASSRQDLAELFF,TGTGCCAGCAGCCGACAGGACCTGGCGGAACTGTTTTTT
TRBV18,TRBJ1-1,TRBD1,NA,CASSPGTGGEAFF,TGTGCCAGCTCACCAGGGACAGGGGGGGAAGCTTTCTTT
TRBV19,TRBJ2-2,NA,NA,CASSIRIRVGQIHTGELFF,TGTGCCAGTAGTATTCGGATACGGGTAGGGCAGATTCACACCGGGGAGCTGTTTTTT
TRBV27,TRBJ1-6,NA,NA,CASSLSVPGRPNSPLHF,TGTGCCAGCAGTTTATCCGTTCCGGGACGGCCGAATTCACCCCTCCACTTT
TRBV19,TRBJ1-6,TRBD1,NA,CASTWGQGYSPLHF,TGTGCCAGTACGTGGGGACAGGGGTATTCACCCCTCCACTTT
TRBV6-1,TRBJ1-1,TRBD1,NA,CASRMDRGNTEAFF,TGTGCCAGCAGGATGGACAGGGGGAACACTGAAGCTTTCTTT
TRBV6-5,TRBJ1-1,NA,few,CASSRQANTEAFF,TGTGCCAGCAGTCGACAGGCGAACACTGAAGCTTTCTTT
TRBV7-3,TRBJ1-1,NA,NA,CASSPGSGGDITEAFF,TGTGCCAGCAGCCCCGGGAGTGGTGGGGATATCACTGAAGCTTTCTTT
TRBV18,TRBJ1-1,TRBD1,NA,CASSPTKQGGTEAFF,TGTGCCAGCTCACCCACAAAACAGGGGGGAACTGAAGCTTTCTTT
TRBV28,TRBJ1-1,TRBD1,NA,CASSRTQGYAFF,TGTGCCAGCAGCAGAACACAGGGGTATGCTTTCTTT
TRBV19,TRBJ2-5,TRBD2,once,CASSISGGAGGETQYF,TGTGCCAGTAGTATTAGCGGGGGGGCCGGCGGAGAGACCCAGTACTTC
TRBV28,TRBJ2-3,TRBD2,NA,CASSFSPASGGLSTDTQYF,TGTGCCAGCAGTTTTTCGCCGGCTAGCGGGGGGCTTAGCACAGATACGCAGTATTTT
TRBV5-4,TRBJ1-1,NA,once,CASSKSGTTEAFF,TGTGCCAGCAGCAAGAGTGGGACGACTGAAGCTTTCTTT
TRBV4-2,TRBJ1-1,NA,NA,CASSQVGDTEAFF,TGTGCCAGCAGCCAAGTTGGCGACACTGAAGCTTTCTTT
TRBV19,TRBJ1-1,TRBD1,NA,CASSPGQAPEAFF,TGTGCCAGTAGTCCGGGACAGGCCCCTGAAGCTTTCTTT
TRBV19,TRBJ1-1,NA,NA,CASSAQGRSTEAFF,TGTGCCAGTAGTGCCCAGGGGAGGAGCACTGAAGCTTTCTTT
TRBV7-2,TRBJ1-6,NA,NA,CASSFRGHNSPLHF,TGTGCCAGCAGCTTCCGGGGCCATAATTCACCCCTCCACTTT
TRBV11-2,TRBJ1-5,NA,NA,CASSLQGEQPQHF,TGTGCCAGCAGCTTACAGGGAGAACAGCCCCAGCATTTT
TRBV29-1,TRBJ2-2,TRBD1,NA,CSVGAGGGGELFF,TGCAGCGTTGGGGCAGGGGGCGGCGGGGAGCTGTTTTTT
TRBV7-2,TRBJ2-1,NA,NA,CASSGTGIPGQFF,TGTGCCAGCAGCGGCACGGGCATACCCGGGCAGTTCTTC
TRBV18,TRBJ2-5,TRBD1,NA,CASSLDRGSWETQYF,TGTGCCAGCTCACTGGACAGGGGGTCCTGGGAGACCCAGTACTTC
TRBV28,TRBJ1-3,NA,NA,CASSFRPGSKGSGNTIYF,TGTGCCAGCAGTTTTCGCCCCGGATCCAAAGGCTCTGGAAACACCATATATTTT
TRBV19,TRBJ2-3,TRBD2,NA,CASSIELVGLAGGDTQYF,TGTGCCAGTAGTATAGAACTAGTGGGACTAGCGGGGGGAGATACGCAGTATTTT
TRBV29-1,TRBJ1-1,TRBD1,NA,CSVEEQGFITEAFF,TGCAGCGTTGAGGAACAGGGGTTTATCACTGAAGCTTTCTTT
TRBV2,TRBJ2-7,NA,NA,CASSSSRGSYEQYF,TGTGCCAGCAGTTCAAGCCGGGGCTCCTACGAGCAGTACTTC
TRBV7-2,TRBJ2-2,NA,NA,CASSPAAVSGELFF,TGTGCCAGCAGCCCCGCAGCGGTATCCGGGGAGCTGTTTTTT
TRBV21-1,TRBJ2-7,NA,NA,CASSPIAGYEQYF,TGTGCCAGCAGCCCCATTGCGGGCTACGAGCAGTACTTC
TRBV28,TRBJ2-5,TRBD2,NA,CASSPLTSGGSYGGTQYF,TGTGCCAGCAGTCCCCTGACTAGCGGGGGCTCTTACGGGGGGACCCAGTACTTC
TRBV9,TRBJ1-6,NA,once,CASSVGGQGNSPLHF,TGTGCCAGCAGCGTAGGGGGGCAGGGGAATTCACCCCTCCACTTT
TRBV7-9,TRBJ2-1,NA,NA,CASSLELDFAEQFF,TGTGCCAGCAGCTTAGAGCTAGACTTCGCTGAGCAGTTCTTC
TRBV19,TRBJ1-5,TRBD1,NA,CATTDGQGRSNQPQHF,TGTGCCACTACTGACGGACAGGGGCGTAGCAATCAGCCCCAGCATTTT
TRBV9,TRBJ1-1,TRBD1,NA,CASSVGGTGSEAFF,TGTGCCAGCAGCGTAGGAGGGACAGGGTCTGAAGCTTTCTTT
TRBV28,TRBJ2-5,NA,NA,CASSELLGRRETQYF,TGTGCCAGCAGTGAGTTACTTGGGAGGCGGGAGACCCAGTACTTC
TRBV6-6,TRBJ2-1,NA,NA,CASSFTGLNEQFF,TGTGCCAGCAGTTTCACAGGGCTGAATGAGCAGTTCTTC